The 8 T cell receptor beta chains in this list originate from one sample, sequenced in a study of a mutant IDH1 vaccine in newly diagnosed glioma. Repertoires were generated with immunoSEQ multiplex PCR, while TCRdb's copy carries only in-frame clones and drops some. The sample comprises tens of thousands of clones, roughly 93% of which are singletons, and around 1.2% rests with the top ten. Time point given: baseline, week 1 (first vaccination visit). Treatment specified: pre-vaccination baseline after standard-of-care therapy. Sequences were derived from PBMCs, sampled from a glioma patient treated with radiotherapy, temozolomide or both. These receptor sequences come from a man aged 35 to 55 with glioma.

This rearrangement joins TRBV6-5 to TRBJ1-1; D is unresolved. Looked up from germline, CDR1 is MNHEY and CDR2 is SVGAGI. V was pared by 2 bases and J by 0 bases, with 7 bases between. This CDR3 region has 14 residues. CDR3 sequence: CASSYTGLNTEAFF. The DNA of the CDR3 is TGTGCCAGCAGTTACACCGGACTGAACACTGAAGCTTTCTTT.

The chain recombines TRBV27 with TRBJ2-5, with 7 bases aligning to TRBD1. There are 14 residues in the CDR3. CDR1 MNHEY and CDR2 SMNVEV come from the germline V gene (reference sequence). V gave up 0 bases and J gave up 3 bases; unmatched junction bases: 1. CDR3 sequence reads: CASSLSGTEETQYF. The DNA of the CDR3 is TGTGCCAGCAGTTTATCCGGGACAGAAGAGACCCAGTACTTC.

The rearrangement uses TRBV27 and TRBJ2-7, with 8 bases fitting TRBD2. Germline V gives CDR1 MNHEY, CDR2 SMNVEV (reference sequence). The CDR3 contains 14 residues. The V and J ends lost 7 bases and 7 bases, in that order; junction bases with no gene match: 12. CDR3 protein: CASNAGTRAREQYF. CDR3 bases: TGTGCCAGCAACGCAGGGACTAGAGCTCGGGAGCAGTACTTC.

The genes are TRBV2 and TRBJ1-2, with D hard to call. The CDR3 covers 14 residues. The germline V gene has CDR1 SNHLY and CDR2 FYNNEI. The V gene lost 9 bases and the J gene lost 2 bases, with 16 bases spanning the gap. Written as DNA, the CDR3 is TGTGCCAGTATGAGTAGTTTTATAAACTATGGCTACACCTTC. The encoded protein is CASMSSFINYGYTF.

The CDR3 reads CAWAGSNSPLHF. CDR3 bases: TGTGCCTGGGCAGGTTCGAATTCACCCCTCCACTTT. The V call is TRBV30, the J call TRBJ1-6, with D uncertain. The CDR3 runs to 12 residues. CDR1 GTSNPN and CDR2 SVGIG come from the germline V gene (reference sequence). V lost 5 bases and J 7 bases, leaving 9 bases between the germline ends.

The chain uses TRBV11-2 and TRBJ2-7; 7 nucleotides align to TRBD2. Germline V CDR1 and CDR2: SGHAT, FQNNGV. This CDR3 is 14 amino acids long. V dropped 4 bases and J dropped 3; count of bases not matched to a gene: 6. The CDR3 coding sequence is TGTGCCAGCAGCTCCGGGGGAGGGCACTACGAGCAGTACTTC. This encodes CASSSGGGHYEQYF.

J is TRBJ2-7 and V is TRBV2; no reliable D call. Trimming cost V 5 bases and J 6 bases, with 14 bases left between them. Germline V lookup: CDR1 SNHLY, CDR2 FYNNEI. This CDR3 is built from 13 residues. The CDR3 DNA reads TGTGCCAGCAGTTCGCGACTGGGTAGCGAGCAGTACTTC. Its translation: CASSSRLGSEQYF.

This clone was detected once. The chain combines TRBV29-1 with TRBJ2-7; 7 positions match TRBD1. The germline V gene encodes CDR1 SQVTM and CDR2 ANQGSEA. The CDR3 runs to 13 residues. The V segment lost 7 bases and the J segment 1 base; nucleotides outside the gene matches: 7. CDR3 sequence: CSARDSWSYEQYF. As DNA, the CDR3 is TGCAGCGCCCGGGACAGTTGGTCCTACGAGCAGTACTTC.